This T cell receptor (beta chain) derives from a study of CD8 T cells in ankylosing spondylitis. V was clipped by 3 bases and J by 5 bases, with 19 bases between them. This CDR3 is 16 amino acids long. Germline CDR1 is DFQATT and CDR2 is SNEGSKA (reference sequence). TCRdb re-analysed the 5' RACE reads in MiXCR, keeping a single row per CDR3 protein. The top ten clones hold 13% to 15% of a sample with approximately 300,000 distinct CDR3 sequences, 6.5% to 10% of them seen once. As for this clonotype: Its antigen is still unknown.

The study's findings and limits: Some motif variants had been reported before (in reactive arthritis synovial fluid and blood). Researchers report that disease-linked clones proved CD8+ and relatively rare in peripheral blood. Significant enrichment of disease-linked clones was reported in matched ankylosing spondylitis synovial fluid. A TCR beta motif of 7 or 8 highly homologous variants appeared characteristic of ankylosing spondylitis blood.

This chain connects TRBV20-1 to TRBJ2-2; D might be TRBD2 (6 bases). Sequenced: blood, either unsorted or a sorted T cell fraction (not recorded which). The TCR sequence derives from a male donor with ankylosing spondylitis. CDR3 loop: CSASGPNLRGTGELFF. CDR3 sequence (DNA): TGCAGTGCTAGTGGCCCTAATTTGCGGGGTACCGGGGAGCTGTTTTTT.